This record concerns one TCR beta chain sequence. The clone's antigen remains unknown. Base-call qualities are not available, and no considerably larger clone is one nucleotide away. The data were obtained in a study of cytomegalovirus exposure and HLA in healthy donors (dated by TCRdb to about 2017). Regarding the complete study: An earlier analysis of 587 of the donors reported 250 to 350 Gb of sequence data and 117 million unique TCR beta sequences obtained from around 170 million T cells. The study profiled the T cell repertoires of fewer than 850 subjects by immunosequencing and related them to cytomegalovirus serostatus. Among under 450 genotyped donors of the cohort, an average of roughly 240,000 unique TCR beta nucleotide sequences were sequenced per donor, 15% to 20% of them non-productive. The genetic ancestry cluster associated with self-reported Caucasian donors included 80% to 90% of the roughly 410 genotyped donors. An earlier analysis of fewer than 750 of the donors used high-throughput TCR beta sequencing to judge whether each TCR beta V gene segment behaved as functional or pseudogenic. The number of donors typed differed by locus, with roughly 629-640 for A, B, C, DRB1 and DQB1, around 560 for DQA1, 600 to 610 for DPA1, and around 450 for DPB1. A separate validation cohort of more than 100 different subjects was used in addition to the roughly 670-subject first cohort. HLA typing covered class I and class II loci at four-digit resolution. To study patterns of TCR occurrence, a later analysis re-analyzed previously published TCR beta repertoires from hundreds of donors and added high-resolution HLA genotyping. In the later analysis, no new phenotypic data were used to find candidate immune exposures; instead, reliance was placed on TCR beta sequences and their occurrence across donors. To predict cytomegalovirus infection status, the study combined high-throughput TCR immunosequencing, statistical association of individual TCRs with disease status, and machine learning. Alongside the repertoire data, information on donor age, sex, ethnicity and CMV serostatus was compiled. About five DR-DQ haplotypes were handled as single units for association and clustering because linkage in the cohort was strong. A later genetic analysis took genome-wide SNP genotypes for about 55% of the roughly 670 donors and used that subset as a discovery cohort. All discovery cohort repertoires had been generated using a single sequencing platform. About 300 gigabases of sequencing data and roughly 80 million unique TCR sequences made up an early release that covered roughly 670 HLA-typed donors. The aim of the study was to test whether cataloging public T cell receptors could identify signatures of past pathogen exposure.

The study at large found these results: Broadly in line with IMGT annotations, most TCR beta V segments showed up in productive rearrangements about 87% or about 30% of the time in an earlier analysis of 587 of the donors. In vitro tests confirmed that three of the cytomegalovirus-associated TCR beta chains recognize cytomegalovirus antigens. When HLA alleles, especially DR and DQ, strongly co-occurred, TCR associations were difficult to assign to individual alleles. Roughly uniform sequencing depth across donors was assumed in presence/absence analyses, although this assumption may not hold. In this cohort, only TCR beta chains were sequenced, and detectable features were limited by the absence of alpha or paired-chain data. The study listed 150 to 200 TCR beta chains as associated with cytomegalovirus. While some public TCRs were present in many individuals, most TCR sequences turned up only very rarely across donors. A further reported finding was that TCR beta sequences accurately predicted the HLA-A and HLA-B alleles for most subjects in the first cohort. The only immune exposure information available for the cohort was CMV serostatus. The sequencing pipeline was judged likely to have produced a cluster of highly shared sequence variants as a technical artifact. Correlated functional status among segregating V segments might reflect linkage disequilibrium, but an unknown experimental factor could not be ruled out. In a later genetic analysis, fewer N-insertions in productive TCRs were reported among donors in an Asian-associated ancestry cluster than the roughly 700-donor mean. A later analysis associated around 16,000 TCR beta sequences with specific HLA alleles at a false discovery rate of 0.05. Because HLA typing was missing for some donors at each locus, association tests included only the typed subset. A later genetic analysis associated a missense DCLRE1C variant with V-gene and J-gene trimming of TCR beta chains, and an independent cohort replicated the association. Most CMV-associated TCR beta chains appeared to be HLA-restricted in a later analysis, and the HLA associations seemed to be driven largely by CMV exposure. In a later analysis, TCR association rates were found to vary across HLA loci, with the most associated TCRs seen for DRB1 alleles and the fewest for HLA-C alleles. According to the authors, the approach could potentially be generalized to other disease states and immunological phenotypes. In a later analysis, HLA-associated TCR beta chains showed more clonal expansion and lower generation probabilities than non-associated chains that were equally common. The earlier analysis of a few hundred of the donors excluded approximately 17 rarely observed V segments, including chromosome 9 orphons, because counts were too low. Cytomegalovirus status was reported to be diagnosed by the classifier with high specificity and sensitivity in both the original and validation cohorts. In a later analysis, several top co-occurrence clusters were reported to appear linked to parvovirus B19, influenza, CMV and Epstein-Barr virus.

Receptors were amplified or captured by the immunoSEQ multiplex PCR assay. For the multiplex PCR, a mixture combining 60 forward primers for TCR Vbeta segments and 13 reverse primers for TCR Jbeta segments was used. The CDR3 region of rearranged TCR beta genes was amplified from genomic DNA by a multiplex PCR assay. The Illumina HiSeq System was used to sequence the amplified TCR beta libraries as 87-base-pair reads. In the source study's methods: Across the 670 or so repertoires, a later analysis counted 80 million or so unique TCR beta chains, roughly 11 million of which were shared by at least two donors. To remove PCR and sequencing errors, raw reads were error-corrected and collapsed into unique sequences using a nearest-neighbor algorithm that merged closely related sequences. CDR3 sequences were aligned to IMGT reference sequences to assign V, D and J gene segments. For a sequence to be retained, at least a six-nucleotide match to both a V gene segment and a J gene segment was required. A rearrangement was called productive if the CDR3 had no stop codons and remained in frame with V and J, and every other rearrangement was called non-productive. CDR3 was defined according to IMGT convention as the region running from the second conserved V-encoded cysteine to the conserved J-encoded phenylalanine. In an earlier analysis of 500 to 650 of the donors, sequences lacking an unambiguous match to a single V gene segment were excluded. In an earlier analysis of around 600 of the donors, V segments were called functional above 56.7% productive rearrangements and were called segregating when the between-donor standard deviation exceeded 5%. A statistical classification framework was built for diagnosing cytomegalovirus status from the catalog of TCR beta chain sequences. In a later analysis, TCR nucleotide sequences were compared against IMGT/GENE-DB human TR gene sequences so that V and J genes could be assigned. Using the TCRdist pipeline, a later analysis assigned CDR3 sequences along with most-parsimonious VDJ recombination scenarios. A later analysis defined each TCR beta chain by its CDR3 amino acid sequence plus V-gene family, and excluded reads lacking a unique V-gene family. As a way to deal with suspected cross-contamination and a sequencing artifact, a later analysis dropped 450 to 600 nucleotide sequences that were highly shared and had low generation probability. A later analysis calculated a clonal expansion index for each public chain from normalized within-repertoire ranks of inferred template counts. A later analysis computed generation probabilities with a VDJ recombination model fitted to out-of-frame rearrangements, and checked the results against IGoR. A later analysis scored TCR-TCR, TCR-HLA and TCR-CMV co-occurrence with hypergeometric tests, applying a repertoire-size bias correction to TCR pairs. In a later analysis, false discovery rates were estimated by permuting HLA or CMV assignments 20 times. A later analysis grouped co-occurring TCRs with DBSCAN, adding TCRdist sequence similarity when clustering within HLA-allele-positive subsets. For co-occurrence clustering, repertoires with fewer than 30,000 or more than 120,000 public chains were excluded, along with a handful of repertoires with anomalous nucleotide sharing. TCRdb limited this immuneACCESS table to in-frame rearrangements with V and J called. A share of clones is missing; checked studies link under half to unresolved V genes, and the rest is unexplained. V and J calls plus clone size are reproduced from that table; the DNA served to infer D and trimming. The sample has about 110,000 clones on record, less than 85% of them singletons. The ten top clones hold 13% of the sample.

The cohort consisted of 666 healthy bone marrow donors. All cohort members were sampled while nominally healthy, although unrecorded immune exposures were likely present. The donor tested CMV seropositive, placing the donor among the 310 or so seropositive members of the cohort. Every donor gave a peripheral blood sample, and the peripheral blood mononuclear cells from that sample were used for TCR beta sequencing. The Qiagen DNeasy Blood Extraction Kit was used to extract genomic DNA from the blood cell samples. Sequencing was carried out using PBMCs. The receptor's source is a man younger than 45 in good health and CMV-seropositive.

The DNA sequence reads TGTGCCATCCCAAGGGGTACTAGCGGGGGCACAGATACGCAGTATTTT. Its translation reads: CAIPRGTSGGTDTQYF. The rearranged segments are TRBV2 and TRBJ2-3, with TRBD2 identical over 10 junction bases. From the cysteine through the phenylalanine, the CDR3 covers 16 amino acids. Of the read, only the CDR3 DNA is kept; its 48 bases are in frame from base 1. V is pruned by 10 bases and J by 1 base, leaving 11 bases of the junction without a gene match. CDR1 and CDR2 are drawn from the germline V gene: SNHLY, FYNNEI.